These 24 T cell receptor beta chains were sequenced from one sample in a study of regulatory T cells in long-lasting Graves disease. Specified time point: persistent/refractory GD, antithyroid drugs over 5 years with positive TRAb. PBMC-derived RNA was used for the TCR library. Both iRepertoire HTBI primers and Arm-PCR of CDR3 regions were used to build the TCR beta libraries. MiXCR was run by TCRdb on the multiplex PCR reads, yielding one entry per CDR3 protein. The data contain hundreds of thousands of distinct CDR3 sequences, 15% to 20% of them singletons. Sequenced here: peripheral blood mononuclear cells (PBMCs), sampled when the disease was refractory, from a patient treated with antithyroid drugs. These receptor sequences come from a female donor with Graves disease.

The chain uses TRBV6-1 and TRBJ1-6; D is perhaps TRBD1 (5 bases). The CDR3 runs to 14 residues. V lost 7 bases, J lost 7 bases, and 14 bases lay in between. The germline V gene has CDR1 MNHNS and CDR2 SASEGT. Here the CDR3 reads CASTQGLSNSPLHF. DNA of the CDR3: TGTGCCAGCACCCAGGGACTAAGCAATTCACCCCTCCACTTT.

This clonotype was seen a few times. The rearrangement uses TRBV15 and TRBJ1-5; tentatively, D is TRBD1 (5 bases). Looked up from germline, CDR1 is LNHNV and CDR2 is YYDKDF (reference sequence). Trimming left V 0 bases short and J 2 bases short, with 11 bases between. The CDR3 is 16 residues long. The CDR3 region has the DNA TGTGCCACCAGCAGAGATTGGGCAGGGCGCAATCAGCCCCAGCATTTT. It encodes CATSRDWAGRNQPQHF.

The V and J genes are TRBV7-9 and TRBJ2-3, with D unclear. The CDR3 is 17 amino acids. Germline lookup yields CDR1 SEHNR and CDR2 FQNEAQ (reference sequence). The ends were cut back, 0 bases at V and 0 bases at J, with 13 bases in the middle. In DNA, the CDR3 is TGTGCCAGCAGCTTAGCGACTCGGTCGGTTAGCACAGATACGCAGTATTTT. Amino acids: CASSLATRSVSTDTQYF.

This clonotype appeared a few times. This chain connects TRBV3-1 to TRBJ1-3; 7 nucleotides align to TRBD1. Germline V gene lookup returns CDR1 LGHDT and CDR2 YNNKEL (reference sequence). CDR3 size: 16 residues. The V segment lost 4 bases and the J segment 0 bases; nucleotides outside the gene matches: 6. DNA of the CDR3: TGTGCCAGCAGCCTCGGGACAGCCTTCTCTGGAAACACCATATATTTT. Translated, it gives CASSLGTAFSGNTIYF.

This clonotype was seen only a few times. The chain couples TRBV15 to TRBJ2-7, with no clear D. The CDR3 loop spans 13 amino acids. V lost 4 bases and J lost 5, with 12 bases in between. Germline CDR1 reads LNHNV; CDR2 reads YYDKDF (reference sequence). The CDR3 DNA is TGTGCCACCAGCAAGAGTGTACGGGACGAGCAGTACTTC. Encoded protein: CATSKSVRDEQYF. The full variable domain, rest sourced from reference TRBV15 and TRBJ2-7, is DAMVIQNPRYQVTQFGKPVTLSCSQTLNHNVMYWYQQKSSQAPKLLFHYYDKDFNNEADTPDNFQSRRPNTSFCFLDIRSPGLGDTAMYLCATSKSVRDEQYFGPGTRLTVT.

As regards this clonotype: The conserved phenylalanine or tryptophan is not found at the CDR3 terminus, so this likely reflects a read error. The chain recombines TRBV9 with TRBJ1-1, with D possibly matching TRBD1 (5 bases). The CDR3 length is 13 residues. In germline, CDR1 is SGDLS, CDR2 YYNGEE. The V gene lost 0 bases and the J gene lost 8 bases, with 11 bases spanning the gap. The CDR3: CASSVGPQGEAFL. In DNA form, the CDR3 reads TGTGCCAGCAGCGTAGGTCCCCAGGGAGAAGCTTTCCTT.

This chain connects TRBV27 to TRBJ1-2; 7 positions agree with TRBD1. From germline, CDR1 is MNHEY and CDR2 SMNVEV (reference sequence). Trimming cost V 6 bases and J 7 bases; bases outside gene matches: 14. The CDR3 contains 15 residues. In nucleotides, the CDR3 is TGTGCCAGCAGCTGGACGGTGACAGGGAGGGGTGGCTACACCTTC. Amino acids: CASSWTVTGRGGYTF.

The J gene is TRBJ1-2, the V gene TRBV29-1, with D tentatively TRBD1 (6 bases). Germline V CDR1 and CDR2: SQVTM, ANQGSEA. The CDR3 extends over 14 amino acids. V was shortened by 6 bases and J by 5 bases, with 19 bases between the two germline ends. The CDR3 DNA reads TGCAGCGTAGTGTTCCAGGGGATCAAGTATGGCTACACCTTC. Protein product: CSVVFQGIKYGYTF.

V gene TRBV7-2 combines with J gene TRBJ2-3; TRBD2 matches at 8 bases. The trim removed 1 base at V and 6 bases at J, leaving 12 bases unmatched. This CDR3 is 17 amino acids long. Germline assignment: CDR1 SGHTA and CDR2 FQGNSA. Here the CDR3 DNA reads TGTGCCAGCAGCTTAGATCCAGCGGGGGTAATCACGGATACGCAGTATTTT. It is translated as CASSLDPAGVITDTQYF.

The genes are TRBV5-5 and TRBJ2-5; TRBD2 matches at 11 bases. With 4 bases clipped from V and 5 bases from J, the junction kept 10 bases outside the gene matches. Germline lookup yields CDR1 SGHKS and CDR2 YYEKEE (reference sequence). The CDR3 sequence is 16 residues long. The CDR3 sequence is CASSPGGSGGGETQYF. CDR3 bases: TGTGCCAGCAGCCCCGGTGGTAGCGGGGGGGGGGAGACCCAGTACTTC.

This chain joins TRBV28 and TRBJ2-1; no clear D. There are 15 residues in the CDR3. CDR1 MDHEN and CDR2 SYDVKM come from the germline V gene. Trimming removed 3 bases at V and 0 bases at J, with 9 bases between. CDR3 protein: CASSFLAGSYNEQFF. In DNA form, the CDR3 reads TGTGCCAGCAGTTTCCTTGCAGGCTCCTACAATGAGCAGTTCTTC. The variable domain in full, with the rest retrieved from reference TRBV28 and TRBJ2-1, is DVKVTQSSRYLVKRTGEKVFLECVQDMDHENMFWYRQDPGLGLRLIYFSYDVKMKEKGDIPEGYSVSREKKERFSLILESASTNQTSMYLCASSFLAGSYNEQFFGPGTRLTVL.

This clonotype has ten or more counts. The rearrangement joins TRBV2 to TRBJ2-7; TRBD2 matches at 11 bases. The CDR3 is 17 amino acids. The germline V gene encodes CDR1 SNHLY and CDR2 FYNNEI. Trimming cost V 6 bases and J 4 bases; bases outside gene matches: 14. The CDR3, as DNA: TGTGCCAGCAGGCTAGCGGGAGGCCCTATTGAGACGTACGAGCAGTACTTC. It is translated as CASRLAGGPIETYEQYF.

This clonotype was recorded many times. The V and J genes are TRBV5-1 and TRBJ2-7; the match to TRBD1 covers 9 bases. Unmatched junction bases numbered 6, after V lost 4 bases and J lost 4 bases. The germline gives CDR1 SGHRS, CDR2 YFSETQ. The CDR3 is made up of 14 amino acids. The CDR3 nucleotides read TGCGCCAGCAGCACCGGGACAGGGACGTACGAGCAGTACTTC. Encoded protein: CASSTGTGTYEQYF.

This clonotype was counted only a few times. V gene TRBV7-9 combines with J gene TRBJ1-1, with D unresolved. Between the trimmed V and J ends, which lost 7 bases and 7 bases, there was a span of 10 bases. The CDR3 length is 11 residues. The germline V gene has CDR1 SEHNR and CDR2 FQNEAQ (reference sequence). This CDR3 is CASNEGVEAFF. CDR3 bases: TGTGCCAGCAACGAGGGTGTTGAAGCTTTCTTT.

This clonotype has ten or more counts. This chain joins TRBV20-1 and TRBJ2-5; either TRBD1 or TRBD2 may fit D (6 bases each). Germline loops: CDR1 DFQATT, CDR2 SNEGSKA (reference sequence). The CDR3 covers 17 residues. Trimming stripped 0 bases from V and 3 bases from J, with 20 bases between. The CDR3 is CSARDPLERGEEETQYF. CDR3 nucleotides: TGCAGTGCTAGAGATCCGTTAGAGAGGGGGGAAGAAGAGACCCAGTACTTC.

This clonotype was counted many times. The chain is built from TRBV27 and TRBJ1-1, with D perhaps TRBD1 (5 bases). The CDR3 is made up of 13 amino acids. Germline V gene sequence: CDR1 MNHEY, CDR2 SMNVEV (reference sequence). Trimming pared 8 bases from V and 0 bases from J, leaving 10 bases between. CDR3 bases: TGTGCCAGCTCGGGGCTGATGAACACTGAAGCTTTCTTT. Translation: CASSGLMNTEAFF.

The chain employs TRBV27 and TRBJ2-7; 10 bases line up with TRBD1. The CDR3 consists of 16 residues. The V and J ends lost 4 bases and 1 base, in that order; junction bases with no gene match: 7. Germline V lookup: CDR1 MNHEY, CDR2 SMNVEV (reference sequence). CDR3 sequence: CASSYSGTGASYEQYF. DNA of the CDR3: TGTGCCAGCAGTTACTCGGGGACAGGGGCGTCCTACGAGCAGTACTTC.

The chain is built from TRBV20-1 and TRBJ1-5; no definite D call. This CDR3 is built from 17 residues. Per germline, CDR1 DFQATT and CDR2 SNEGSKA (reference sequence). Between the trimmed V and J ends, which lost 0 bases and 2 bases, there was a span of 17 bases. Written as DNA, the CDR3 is TGCAGTGCTAGAGATAACCGCCCCTTAAGCGGCAATCAGCCCCAGCATTTT. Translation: CSARDNRPLSGNQPQHF.

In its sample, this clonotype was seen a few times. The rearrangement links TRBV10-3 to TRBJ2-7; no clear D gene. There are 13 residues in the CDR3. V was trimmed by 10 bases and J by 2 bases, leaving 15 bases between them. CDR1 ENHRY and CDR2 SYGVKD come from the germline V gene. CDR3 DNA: TGTGCCACGACCTACGGCAGTACCTACGAGCAGTACTTC. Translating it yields CATTYGSTYEQYF.

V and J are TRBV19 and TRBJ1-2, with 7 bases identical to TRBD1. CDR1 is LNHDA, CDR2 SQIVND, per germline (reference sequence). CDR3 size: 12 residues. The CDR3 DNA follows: TGTGTCAGCCAACAGGGGAGCTATGGCTACACCTTC. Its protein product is CVSQQGSYGYTF.

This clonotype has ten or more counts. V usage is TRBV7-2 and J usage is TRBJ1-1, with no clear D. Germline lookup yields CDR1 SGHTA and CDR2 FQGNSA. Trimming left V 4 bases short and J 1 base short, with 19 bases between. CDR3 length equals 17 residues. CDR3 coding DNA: TGTGCCAGCAGCTCCCTATGGGCCCAGCGGGGGAACACTGAAGCTTTCTTT. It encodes CASSSLWAQRGNTEAFF. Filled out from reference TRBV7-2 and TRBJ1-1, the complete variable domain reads GAGVSQSPSNKVTEKGKDVELRCDPISGHTALYWYRQSLGQGLEFLIYFQGNSAPDKSGLPSDRFSAERTGGSVSTLTIQRTQQEDSAVYLCASSSLWAQRGNTEAFFGQGTRLTVV.

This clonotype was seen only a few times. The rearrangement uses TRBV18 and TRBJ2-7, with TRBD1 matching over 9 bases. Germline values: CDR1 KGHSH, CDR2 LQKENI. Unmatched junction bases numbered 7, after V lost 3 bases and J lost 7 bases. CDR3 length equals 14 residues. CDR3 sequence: CASSPGQGLGEQYF. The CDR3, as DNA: TGTGCCAGCTCACCCGGACAGGGGCTAGGTGAGCAGTACTTC.

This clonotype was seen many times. The CDR3 loop is CASSFGQVGHEQYF. In DNA, the CDR3 is TGCGCCAGCAGCTTTGGACAGGTCGGCCACGAGCAGTACTTC. The chain is built from TRBV5-1 and TRBJ2-7, with 7 positions matching TRBD1. Germline CDR1 is SGHRS and CDR2 is YFSETQ. V gave up 2 bases and J gave up 5 bases; unmatched junction bases: 7. The CDR3 is made up of 14 amino acids.

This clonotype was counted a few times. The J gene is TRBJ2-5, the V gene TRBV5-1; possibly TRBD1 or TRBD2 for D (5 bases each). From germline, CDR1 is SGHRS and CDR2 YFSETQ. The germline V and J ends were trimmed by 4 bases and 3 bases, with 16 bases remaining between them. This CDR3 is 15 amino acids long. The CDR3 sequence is CASSPEGYREETQYF. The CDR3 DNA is TGCGCCAGCAGCCCCGAGGGGTATCGGGAAGAGACCCAGTACTTC.